This TCR beta chain was documented in a study of blood T cell repertoires in COVID-19. V was pared by 4 bases and J by 1 base, with 11 bases between. From germline, CDR1 is LGHDT and CDR2 YNNKEL (reference sequence). CDR3 length: 15 amino acids. The table came from immunoSEQ multiplex PCR; TCRdb's copy has only in-frame clones and leaves some out. Of under 150,000 clones in the sample, 85% to 90% are singletons; the top ten hold 2% to 2.5%. Sequencing used peripheral blood. The chain combines TRBV3-1 (or the pseudogene TRBV3-2) with TRBJ2-1; D gene ambiguous. This TCR came from a man between 70 and 80 years old with active COVID-19. CDR3 sequence: CASSPLQLSYNEQFF. CDR3 nucleotides: TGTGCCAGCAGCCCCCTACAGTTATCCTACAATGAGCAGTTCTTC.